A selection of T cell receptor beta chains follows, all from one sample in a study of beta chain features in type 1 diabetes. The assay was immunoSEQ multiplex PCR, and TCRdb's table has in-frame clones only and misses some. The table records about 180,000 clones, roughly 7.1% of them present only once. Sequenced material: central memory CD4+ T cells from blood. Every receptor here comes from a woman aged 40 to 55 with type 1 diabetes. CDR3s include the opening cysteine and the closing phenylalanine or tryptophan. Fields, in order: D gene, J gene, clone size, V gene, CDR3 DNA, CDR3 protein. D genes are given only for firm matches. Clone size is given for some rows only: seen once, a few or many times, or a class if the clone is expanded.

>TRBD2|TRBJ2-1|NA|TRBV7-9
TGTGCCAGCGGGACTAGTGGGTTCAATGAGCAGTTCTTC
CASGTSGFNEQFF
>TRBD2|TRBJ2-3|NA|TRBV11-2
TGTGCCAGCAGCTTGGGCGGGGGGACCACAGATACGCAGTATTTT
CASSLGGGTTDTQYF
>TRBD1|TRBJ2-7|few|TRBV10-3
TGTGCCATCAGTGATACCGGGACAGGGGGATACGAGCAGTACTTC
CAISDTGTGGYEQYF
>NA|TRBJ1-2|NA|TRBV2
TGTGCCAGCAACCGGGACATCGAGGGAGGCTACACCTTC
CASNRDIEGGYTF
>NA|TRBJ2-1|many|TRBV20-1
TGCAGTGCTATCCGGACTCCTGAGCAGTTCTTC
CSAIRTPEQFF
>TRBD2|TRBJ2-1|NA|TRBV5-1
TGCGCCAGCAGCTTGATGCCTAGCGGAGCCAATGAGCAGTTCTTC
CASSLMPSGANEQFF
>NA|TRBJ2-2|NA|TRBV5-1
TGCGCCAGCAGCCCCGGCCCAGGGGAGAACACCGGGGAGCTGTTTTTT
CASSPGPGENTGELFF
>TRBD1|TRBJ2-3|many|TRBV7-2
TGTGCCAGCAGCCGACAGGGGGCTCGCACAGATACGCAGTATTTT
CASSRQGARTDTQYF
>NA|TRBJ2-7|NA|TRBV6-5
TGTGCCAGCAGTAGCCGACAGGTTTCCTACGAGCAGTACTTC
CASSSRQVSYEQYF
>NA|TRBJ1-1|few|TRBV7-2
TGTGCCAGCAGCGCCCGACAGGAGAACACTGAAGCTTTCTTT
CASSARQENTEAFF
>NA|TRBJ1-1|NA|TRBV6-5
TGTGCCAGCAGTTCCCCGGGGGGGTTTAACACTGAAGCTTTCTTT
CASSSPGGFNTEAFF
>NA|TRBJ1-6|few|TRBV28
TGTGCCAGCAGTGTCCCGGGACAAGGCGGGAATTCACCCCTCCACTTT
CASSVPGQGGNSPLHF
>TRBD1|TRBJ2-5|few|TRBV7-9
TGTGCCAGCAGCACAGGGGAGGAGACCCAGTACTTC
CASSTGEETQYF
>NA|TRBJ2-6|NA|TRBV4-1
TGCGCCAGCAGCCAAGATCTGAGGGCGGATGGGGCCAACGTCCTGACTTTC
CASSQDLRADGANVLTF
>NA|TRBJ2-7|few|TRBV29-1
TGCAGCGTTGAGGACAGTGGACACGAGCAGTACTTC
CSVEDSGHEQYF
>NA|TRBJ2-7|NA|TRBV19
TGTGCCAGTAGCGACAGGAGCTCGACCTACGAGCAGTACTTC
CASSDRSSTYEQYF
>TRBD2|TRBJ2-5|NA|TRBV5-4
TGTGCCAGCAGGCCGGGACTAGCTGAGGAGACCCAGTACTTC
CASRPGLAEETQYF
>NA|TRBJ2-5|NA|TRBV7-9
TGTGCCAGCAGCAGCGACGAAGAGACCCAGTACTTC
CASSSDEETQYF
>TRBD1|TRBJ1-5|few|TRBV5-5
TGTGCCAGCAGCTTGGAAGGGGGCGGGCAGCCCCAGCATTTT
CASSLEGGGQPQHF
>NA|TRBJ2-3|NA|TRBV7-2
TGTGCCAGCAGCAAAGACCTAGCTTCAGATACGCAGTATTTT
CASSKDLASDTQYF
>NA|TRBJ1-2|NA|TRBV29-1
TGCAGCGTTGAATCTGGGAGCGGCTACACCTTC
CSVESGSGYTF
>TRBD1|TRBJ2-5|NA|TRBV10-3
TGTGCCATCAGCGAACAGGGGGTCGGATTGGAGACCCAGTACTTC
CAISEQGVGLETQYF
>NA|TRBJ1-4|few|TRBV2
TGTGCCAGCACGACTAATGAAAAACTGTTTTTT
CASTTNEKLFF
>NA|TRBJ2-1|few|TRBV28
TGTGCCAGCAGTTCAGTGGGACTCTTTTACAATGAGCAGTTCTTC
CASSSVGLFYNEQFF
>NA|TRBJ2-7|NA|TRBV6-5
TGTGCCAGCAGTTTGTCCTACAGGGCGCACGAGCAGTACTTC
CASSLSYRAHEQYF
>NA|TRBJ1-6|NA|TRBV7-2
TGTGCCAGCAGCTTAGTAGGCACAGGGTTGGAAAGGACACCCCTCCACTTT
CASSLVGTGLERTPLHF
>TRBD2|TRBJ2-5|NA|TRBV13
TGTGCCAGCAGCTCGACTAGCGGAGAGACCCAGTACTTC
CASSSTSGETQYF
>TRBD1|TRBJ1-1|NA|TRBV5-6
TGTGCCAGCAGCAAACCTTCACAGGGGGTTAGGTCTGAAGCTTTCTTT
CASSKPSQGVRSEAFF
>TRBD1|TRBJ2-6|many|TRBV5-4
TGTGCCAGCAGCCGGACAGGGACCGGGTCTGGGGCCAACGTCCTGACTTTC
CASSRTGTGSGANVLTF
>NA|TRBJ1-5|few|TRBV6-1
TGTGCCAGCAGTGATATTCTTCCCCAGCATTTT
CASSDILPQHF
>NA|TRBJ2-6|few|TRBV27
TGTGCCAGCAGGAAGGGGTCTGGGGCCAACGTCCTGACTTTC
CASRKGSGANVLTF
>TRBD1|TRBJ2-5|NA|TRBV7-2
TGTGCCAGCAGCTACGGGACAGGCCAAGAGACCCAGTACTTC
CASSYGTGQETQYF
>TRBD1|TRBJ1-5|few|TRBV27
TGTGCCAGCAGTCCAGGACAGGTTGGGCAGCCCCAGCATTTT
CASSPGQVGQPQHF
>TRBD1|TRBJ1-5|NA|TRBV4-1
TGCGCCAGCAGCCAAGAGGACAGGGCTCAGCCCCAGCATTTT
CASSQEDRAQPQHF
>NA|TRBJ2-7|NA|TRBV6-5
TGTGCCAGCCTGCCCTTCGGAGGGGTATCCTACGAGCAGTACTTC
CASLPFGGVSYEQYF
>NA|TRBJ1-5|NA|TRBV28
TGTGCCAGCAGTTTTCCGGGGTCAGTGCAGCCCCAGCATTTT
CASSFPGSVQPQHF
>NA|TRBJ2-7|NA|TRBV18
TGTGCCAGCTCACCACAGGGGTGGGAGCAGTACTTC
CASSPQGWEQYF
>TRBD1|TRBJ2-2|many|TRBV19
TGTGCCAGTAGCCAGACAGGGACAGGGGGCACCGGGGAGCTGTTTTTT
CASSQTGTGGTGELFF
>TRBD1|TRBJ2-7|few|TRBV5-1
TGCGCCAGCAGCACCTTTGACAGGGTCATAGGGGAGCAGTACTTC
CASSTFDRVIGEQYF
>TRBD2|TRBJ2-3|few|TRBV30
TGTGCCTGGAGTAGGGAGGGTACGCAGTATTTT
CAWSREGTQYF
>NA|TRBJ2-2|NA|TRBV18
TGTGCCAGCTCACCTGAGGGTCAGAGGACCGGGGAGCTGTTTTTT
CASSPEGQRTGELFF
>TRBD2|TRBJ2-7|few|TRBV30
TGTGCCTGGAGTGTACGAGCTAGCGGGCGTTCCACCTCCTCATTGTACTTC
CAWSVRASGRSTSSLYF
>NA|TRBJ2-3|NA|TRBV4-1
TGCGCCAGCAGCCAAGTGTACGGACTCCCCCCAGATACGCAGTATTTT
CASSQVYGLPPDTQYF
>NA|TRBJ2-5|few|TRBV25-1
TGTGCCAGCAGTAGAGGTACGGAGACCCAGTACTTC
CASSRGTETQYF
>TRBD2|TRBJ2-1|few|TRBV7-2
TGTGCCAGCAGCTTACTAGCGCCCCGCGGGGGTGAGCAGTTCTTC
CASSLLAPRGGEQFF
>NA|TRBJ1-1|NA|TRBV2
TGTGCCAGCATGTTCTCAGGGAACACTGAAGCTTTCTTT
CASMFSGNTEAFF
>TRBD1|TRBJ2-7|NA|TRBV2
TGTGCCAGCAGTGGCCGGGACAGGGTACGCGGCGAGCAGTACTTC
CASSGRDRVRGEQYF
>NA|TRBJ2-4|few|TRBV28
TGTGCCAGCAGTTTAAACCGGAACATTCAGTACTTC
CASSLNRNIQYF
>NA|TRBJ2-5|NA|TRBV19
TGTGCCAGTAGTATTAATCAACAGAGAGAGACCCAGTACTTC
CASSINQQRETQYF
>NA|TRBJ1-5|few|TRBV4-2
TGTGCCAGCAGCCAAGCCACGGGGGGCAACTACAATCAGCCCCAGCATTTT
CASSQATGGNYNQPQHF
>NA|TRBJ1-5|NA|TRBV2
TGTGCCAGCATGCCCTCTTGGGGGGACGCCGAGTGGCCCCAGCATTTT
CASMPSWGDAEWPQHF
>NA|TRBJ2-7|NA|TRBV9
TGTGCCAGCAGCTTTACGACTGGTTTAGAGCAGTACTTC
CASSFTTGLEQYF
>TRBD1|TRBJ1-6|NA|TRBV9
TGTGCCAGCAGCGGACAGGGGGCATATTCACCCCTCCACTTT
CASSGQGAYSPLHF
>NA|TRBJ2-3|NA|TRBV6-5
TGTGCCAGCAGTTACCAGGCGTCGCCTAGCACAGATACGCAGTATTTT
CASSYQASPSTDTQYF
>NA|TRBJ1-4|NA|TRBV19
TGTGCCAGTAGTATGTATGAGCCTGCAACTAATGAAAAACTGTTTTTT
CASSMYEPATNEKLFF
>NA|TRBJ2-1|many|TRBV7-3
TGTGCCAGCAGCTCCGAGACAGGTCGCTACAATGAGCAGTTCTTC
CASSSETGRYNEQFF
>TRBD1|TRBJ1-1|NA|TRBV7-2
TGTGCCAGCAGCCCAAGGACAGGGTGGGGCACTGAAGCTTTCTTT
CASSPRTGWGTEAFF
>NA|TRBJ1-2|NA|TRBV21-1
TGTGCCAGCCCCAGACAGGGGGAACACTGTGGCTACACCTTC
CASPRQGEHCGYTF
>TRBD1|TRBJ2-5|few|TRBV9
TGTGCCAGCAGCGTAGGGGGACAGGGGGCGTTGGGAGAGACCCAGTACTTC
CASSVGGQGALGETQYF